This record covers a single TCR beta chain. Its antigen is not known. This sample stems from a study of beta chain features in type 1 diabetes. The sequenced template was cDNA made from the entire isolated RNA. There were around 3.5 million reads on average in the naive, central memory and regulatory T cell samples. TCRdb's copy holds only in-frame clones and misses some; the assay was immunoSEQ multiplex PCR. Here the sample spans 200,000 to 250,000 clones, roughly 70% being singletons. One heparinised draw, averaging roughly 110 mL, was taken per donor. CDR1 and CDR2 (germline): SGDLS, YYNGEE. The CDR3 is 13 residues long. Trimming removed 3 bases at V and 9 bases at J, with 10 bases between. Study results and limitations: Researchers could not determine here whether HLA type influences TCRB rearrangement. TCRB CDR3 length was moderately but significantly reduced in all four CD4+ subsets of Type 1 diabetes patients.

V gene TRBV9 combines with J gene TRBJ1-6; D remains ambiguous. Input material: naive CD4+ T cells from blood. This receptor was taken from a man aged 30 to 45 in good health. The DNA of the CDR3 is TGTGCCAGCAGCGCAGCAGGCGGTTCACCCCTCCACTTT. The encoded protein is CASSAAGGSPLHF. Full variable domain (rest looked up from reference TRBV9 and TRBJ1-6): DSGVTQTPKHLITATGQRVTLRCSPRSGDLSVYWYQQSLDQGLQFLIQYYNGEERAKGNILERFSAQQFPDLHSELNLSSLELGDSALYFCASSAAGGSPLHFGNGTRLTVT.